This TCR beta chain emerged from a study of CD8+CD57+ T cells in acquired aplastic anemia. Concerning this clonotype itself: Just one base apart from a much larger clone, this may be a read error.

According to the study, genomic DNA was the template for TCR beta VDJ and CDR3 profiling. TCRdb re-derived calls from the reads in MiXCR, one entry per CDR3 protein. The data contain some 200,000 distinct CDR3 sequences, 40% to 55% of them seen just once; the ten biggest clones take up 9.7%. All sequencing subjects had displayed CD8+CD57+ cell expansion on flow cytometry. This receptor was taken from a human donor with aplastic anemia. Sequences were obtained from sorted CD4+, CD8+, or CD8+CD57+ T cells (not recorded which) from PBMCs.

The CDR3 coding sequence is TGTGCCTGCAGCTTACAGGGTTACAATGAGCAGTTCTTC. Its translation: CACSLQGYNEQFF. The chain couples TRBV7-9 to TRBJ2-1; weak D call: TRBD1 (6 bases). Germline CDR1 SEHNR, CDR2 FQNEAQ (reference sequence). The CDR3 extends over 13 amino acids.